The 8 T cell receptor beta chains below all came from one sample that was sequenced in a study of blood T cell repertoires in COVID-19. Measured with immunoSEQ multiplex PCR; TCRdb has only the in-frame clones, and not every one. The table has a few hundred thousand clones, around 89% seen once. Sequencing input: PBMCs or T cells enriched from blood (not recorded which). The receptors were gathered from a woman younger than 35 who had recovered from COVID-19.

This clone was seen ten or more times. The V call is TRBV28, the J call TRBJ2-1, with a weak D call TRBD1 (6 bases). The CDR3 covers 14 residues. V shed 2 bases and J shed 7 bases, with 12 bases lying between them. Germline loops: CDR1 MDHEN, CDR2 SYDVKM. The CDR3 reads CASSLSQGRNEQFF. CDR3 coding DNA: TGTGCCAGCAGTTTAAGTCAGGGGAGAAATGAGCAGTTCTTC.

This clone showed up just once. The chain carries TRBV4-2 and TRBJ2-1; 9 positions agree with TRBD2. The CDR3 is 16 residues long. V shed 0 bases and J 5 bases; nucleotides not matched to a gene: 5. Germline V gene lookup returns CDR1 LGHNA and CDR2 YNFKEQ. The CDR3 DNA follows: TGTGCCAGCAGCCAAGATGAGCGGGGGGACAACAATGAGCAGTTCTTC. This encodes CASSQDERGDNNEQFF.

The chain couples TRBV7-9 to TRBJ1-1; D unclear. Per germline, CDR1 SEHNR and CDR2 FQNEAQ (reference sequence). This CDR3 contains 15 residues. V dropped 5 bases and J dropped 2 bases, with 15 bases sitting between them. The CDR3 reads CASSSPGIINTEAFF. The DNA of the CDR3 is TGTGCCAGCAGCAGCCCCGGGATAATCAACACTGAAGCTTTCTTT. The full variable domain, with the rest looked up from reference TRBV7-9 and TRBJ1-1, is DTGVSQNPRHKITKRGQNVTFRCDPISEHNRLYWYRQTLGQGPEFLTYFQNEAQLEKSRLLSDRFSAERPKGSFSTLEIQRTEQGDSAMYLCASSSPGIINTEAFFGQGTRLTVV.

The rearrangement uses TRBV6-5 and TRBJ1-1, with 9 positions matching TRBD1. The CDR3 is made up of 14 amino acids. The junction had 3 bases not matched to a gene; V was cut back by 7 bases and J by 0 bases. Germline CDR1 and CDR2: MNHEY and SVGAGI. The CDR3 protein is CASTNRGLNTEAFF. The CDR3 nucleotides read TGTGCCAGCACAAACAGGGGGCTGAACACTGAAGCTTTCTTT.

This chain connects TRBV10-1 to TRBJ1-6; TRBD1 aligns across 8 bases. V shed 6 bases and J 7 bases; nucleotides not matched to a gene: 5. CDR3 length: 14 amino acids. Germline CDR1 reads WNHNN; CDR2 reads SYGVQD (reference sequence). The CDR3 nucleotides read TGCGCCAGCAGCCTCGGACAGGGCAATTCACCCCTCCACTTT. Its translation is CASSLGQGNSPLHF.

The CDR3 here is CASTPGGLAGELFF. The DNA for the CDR3 is TGTGCCAGCACTCCGGGGGGGCTGGCCGGGGAGCTGTTTTTT. This chain uses TRBV7-2 with TRBJ2-2, with 8 bases identical to TRBD2. From germline, CDR1 is SGHTA and CDR2 FQGNSA. V trimming: 7 bases; J trimming: 6 bases; junction bases outside the gene matches: 7. The CDR3 is made up of 14 amino acids.

The DNA of the CDR3 is TGTGCCATCAATGACAGGGCCAACTATGGCTACACCTTC. As protein: CAINDRANYGYTF. The chain joins TRBV10-3 to TRBJ1-2; TRBD1 agrees at 7 bases. J lost 2 bases, V lost 7 bases, and 4 bases had no gene match. This CDR3 has 13 residues. Per the germline V gene, CDR1 is ENHRY and CDR2 is SYGVKD.

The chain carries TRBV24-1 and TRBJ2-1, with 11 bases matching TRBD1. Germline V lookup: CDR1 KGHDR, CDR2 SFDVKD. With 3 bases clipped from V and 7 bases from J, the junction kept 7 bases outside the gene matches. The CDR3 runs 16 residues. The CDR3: CATSDDRDRGGNEQFF. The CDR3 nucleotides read TGTGCCACCAGTGATGATCGGGACAGGGGGGGGAATGAGCAGTTCTTC.